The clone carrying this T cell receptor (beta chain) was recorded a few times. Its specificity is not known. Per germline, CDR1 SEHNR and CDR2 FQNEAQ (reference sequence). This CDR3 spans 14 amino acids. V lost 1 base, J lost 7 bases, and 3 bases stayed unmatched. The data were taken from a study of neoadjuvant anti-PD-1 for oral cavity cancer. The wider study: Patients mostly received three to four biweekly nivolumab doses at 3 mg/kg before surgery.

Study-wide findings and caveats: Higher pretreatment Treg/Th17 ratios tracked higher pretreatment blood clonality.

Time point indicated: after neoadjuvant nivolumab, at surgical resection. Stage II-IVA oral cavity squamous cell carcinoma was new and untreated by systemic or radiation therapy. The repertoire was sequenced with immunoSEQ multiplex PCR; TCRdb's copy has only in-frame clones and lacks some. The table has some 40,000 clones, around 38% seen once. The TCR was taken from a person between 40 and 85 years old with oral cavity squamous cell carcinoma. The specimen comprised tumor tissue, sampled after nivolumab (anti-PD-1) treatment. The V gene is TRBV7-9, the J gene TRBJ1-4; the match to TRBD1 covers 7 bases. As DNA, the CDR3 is TGTGCCAGCAGCTTAGGCAGGGGGACTGAAAAACTGTTTTTT. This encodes CASSLGRGTEKLFF.